The entry below describes one T cell receptor (beta chain). Its antigen is as yet unknown. The V segment lost 1 base and the J segment 2 bases; nucleotides outside the gene matches: 6. Germline V CDR1 and CDR2: KGHSH, LQKENI. The CDR3 consists of 16 residues. Libraries were prepared by immunoSEQ multiplex PCR; TCRdb keeps only in-frame clonotypes and omits some of them. The repertoire holds 96,000 or so clones, 92% seen once, with around 0.17% in the top ten. The data stem from a study of graft-versus-host responses after intestinal transplantation. Study-level information: Recipients across the board were started on anti-thymocyte globulin induction, then kept on tacrolimus and steroids for approximately three years.

The sequence came from a human donor who received an intestinal transplant. The input for sequencing was unstimulated CD4+ T cells sorted from spleen or lymph node cells, taken before intestinal transplant. J is TRBJ2-3 and V is TRBV18; 7 nucleotides match TRBD2. In DNA, the CDR3 is TGTGCCAGCTCACCACAGGGAGGGACTTCCACAGATACGCAGTATTTT. Translating it yields CASSPQGGTSTDTQYF. Full variable domain (remainder filled in from reference TRBV18 and TRBJ2-3): NAGVMQNPRHLVRRRGQEARLRCSPMKGHSHVYWYRQLPEEGLKFMVYLQKENIIDESGMPKERFSAEFPKEGPSILRIQQVVRGDSAAYFCASSPQGGTSTDTQYFGPGTRLTVL.